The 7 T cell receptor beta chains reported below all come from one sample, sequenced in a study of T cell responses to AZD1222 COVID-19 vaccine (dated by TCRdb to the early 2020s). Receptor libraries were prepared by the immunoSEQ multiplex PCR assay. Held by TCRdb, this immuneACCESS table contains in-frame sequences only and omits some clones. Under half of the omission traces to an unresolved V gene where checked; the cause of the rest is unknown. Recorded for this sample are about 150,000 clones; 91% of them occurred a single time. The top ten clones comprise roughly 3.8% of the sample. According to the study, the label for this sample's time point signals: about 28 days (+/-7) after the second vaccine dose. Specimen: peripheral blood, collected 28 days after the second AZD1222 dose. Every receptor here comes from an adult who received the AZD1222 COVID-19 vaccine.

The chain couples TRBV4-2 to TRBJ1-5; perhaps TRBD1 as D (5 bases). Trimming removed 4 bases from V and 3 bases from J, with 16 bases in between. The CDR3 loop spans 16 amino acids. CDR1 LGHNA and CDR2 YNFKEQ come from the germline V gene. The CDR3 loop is CASSPTSRGDNQPQHF. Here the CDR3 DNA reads TGTGCCAGCAGCCCCACCTCGCGGGGCGACAATCAGCCCCAGCATTTT.

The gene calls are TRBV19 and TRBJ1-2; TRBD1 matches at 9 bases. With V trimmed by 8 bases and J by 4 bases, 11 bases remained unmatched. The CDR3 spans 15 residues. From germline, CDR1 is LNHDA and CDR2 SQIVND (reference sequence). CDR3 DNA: TGTGCCAGTTCGGTGAAAGGGACAGGGCTCTATGGCTACACCTTC. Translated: CASSVKGTGLYGYTF.

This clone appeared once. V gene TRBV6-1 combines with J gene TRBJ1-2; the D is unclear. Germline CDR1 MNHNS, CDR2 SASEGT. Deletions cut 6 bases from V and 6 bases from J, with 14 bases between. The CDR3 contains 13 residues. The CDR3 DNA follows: TGTGCCAGCAGCCCCGCGAGCAGCCATGGCTACACCTTC. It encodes CASSPASSHGYTF.

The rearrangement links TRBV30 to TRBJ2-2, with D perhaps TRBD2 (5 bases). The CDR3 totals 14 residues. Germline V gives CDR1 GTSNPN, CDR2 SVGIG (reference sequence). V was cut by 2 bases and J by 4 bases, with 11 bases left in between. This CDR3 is CAWSRGGSTGELFF. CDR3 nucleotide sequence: TGTGCCTGGAGTCGAGGAGGTTCCACCGGGGAGCTGTTTTTT.

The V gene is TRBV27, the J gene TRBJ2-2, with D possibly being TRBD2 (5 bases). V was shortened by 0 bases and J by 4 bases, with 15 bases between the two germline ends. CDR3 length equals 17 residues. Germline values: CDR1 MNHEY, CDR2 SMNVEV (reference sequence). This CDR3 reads CASSLSKPSPSTGELFF. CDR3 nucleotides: TGTGCCAGCAGTTTATCGAAGCCTAGCCCCAGCACCGGGGAGCTGTTTTTT.

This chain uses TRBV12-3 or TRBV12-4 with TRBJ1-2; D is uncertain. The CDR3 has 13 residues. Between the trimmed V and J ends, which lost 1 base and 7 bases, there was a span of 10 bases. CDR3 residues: CASSLVVWAGYTF. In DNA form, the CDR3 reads TGTGCCAGCAGTTTAGTGGTTTGGGCTGGCTACACCTTC.

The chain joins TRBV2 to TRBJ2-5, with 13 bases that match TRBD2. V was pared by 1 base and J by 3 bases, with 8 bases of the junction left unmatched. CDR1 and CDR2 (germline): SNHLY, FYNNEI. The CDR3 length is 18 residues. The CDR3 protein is CASSEGGLAGMVKETQYF. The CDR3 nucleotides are TGTGCCAGCAGTGAAGGGGGACTAGCGGGAATGGTGAAAGAGACCCAGTACTTC.